This TCR beta chain was documented in a study of tumor-infiltrating lymphocytes in primary liver carcinoma. Background on the study: Staging of the tumors gave T1-T3 N0M0, with widths of about 4 to 10 cm.

V lost 0 bases to trimming and J lost 7 bases, with 11 bases between them. CDR1 is SGHTS and CDR2 is YDEGEE in the germline V gene. CDR3 length: 14 residues. Without any cell sorting, about 19-31 mg of bulk tissue yielded co-extracted RNA and DNA. None of the patients had received treatment, and all had chronic HBV infection. A constant-region primer served to make TCR beta cDNA from 500 to 550 ng total RNA. Library construction for TCR beta comprised three nested multiplex PCR rounds performed with slightly modified ARM-PCR. It was with TRBV1-TRBV30 forward primers and a C-beta reverse primer that the first two PCR rounds were run, at about 10 cycles each. TCRdb passed the multiplex PCR reads through MiXCR, listing each CDR3 protein once. The sample gives tens of thousands of distinct CDR3 sequences, 60% to 80% of which show up once; around two fifths is in the top ten. General observations from the study: Tumor region pairs outstripped tumor-adjacent and tumor-blood pairs in overlap. The difference in top-250-clone fraction between tumors and blood was significant, favoring tumors (p = 0.039).

This clonotype was counted at least ten times. Its antigen remains unidentified. The sample taken for sequencing was tumor-adjacent normal liver tissue. The clonotype comes from a man in his forties with primary liver carcinoma and hepatitis B virus infection. The J gene is TRBJ2-1, the V gene TRBV5-8, with D possibly matching TRBD2 (6 bases). CDR3 residues: CASSLGLVWNEQFF. The CDR3 DNA reads TGTGCCAGCAGCTTGGGACTAGTCTGGAATGAGCAGTTCTTC.